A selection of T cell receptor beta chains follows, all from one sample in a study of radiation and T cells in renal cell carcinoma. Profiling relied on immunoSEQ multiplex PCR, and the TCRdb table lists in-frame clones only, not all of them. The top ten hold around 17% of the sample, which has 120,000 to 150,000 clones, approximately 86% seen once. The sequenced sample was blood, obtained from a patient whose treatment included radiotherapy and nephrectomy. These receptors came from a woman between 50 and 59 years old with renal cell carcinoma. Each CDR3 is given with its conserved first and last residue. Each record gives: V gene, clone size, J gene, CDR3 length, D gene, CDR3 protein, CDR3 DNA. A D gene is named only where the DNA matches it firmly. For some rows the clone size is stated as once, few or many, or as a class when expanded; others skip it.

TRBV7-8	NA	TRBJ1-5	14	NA	CASSLRGSNQPQHF	TGTGCCAGCAGCCTACGGGGTAGCAATCAGCCCCAGCATTTT
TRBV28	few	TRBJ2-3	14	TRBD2	CASSPGGVTDTQYF	TGTGCCAGCAGCCCGGGGGGAGTAACAGATACGCAGTATTTT
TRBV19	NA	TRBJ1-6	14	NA	CASSKLTANSPLHF	TGTGCCAGTAGTAAATTGACAGCTAATTCACCCCTCCACTTT
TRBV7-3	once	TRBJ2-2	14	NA	CASRPGAELGELFF	TGTGCCAGCAGACCCGGAGCTGAGCTCGGGGAGCTGTTTTTT
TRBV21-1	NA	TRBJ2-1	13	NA	CASSSPSWDEQFF	TGTGCCAGCAGCTCCCCATCGTGGGATGAGCAGTTCTTC
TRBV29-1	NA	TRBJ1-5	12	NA	CSVVSGNQPQHF	TGCAGCGTTGTTTCGGGGAATCAGCCCCAGCATTTT
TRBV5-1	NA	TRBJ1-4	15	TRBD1	CASSLAGTANEKLFF	TGCGCCAGCAGCTTGGCAGGGACAGCGAATGAAAAACTGTTTTTT
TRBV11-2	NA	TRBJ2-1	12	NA	CASSLDRKEQFF	TGTGCCAGCAGCTTAGATCGTAAGGAGCAGTTCTTC
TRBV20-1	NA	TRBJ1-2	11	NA	CSARDNYGYTF	TGCAGTGCCCGAGACAACTATGGCTACACCTTC
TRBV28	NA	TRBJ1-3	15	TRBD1	CASSRGQHSGNTIYF	TGTGCCAGCAGTAGGGGACAGCACTCTGGAAACACCATATATTTT
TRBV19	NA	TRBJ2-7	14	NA	CASSTERGGHEQYF	TGTGCCAGTAGTACGGAGAGGGGGGGCCACGAGCAGTACTTC
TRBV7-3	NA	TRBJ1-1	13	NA	CASSLSLQDEAFF	TGTGCCAGCAGCTTATCTCTTCAGGATGAAGCTTTCTTT
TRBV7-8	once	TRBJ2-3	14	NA	CASSFWVGADTQYF	TGTGCCAGCAGCTTTTGGGTGGGAGCAGATACGCAGTATTTT
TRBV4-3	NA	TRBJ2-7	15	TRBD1	CASSQGQGDAAEQYF	TGCGCCAGCAGCCAAGGGCAGGGGGATGCTGCCGAGCAGTACTTC
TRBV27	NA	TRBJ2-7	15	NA	CASSHPRGPPYEQYF	TGTGCCAGCTCCCACCCCCGGGGGCCCCCCTACGAGCAGTACTTC
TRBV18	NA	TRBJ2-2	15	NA	CASSPVRTGTGELFF	TGTGCCAGCTCACCTGTAAGGACTGGCACCGGAGAGCTGTTTTTT
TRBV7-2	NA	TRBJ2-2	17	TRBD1	CASSSPGQGAGTGELFF	TGTGCCAGCAGCTCACCGGGACAGGGGGCAGGCACCGGGGAGCTGTTTTTT